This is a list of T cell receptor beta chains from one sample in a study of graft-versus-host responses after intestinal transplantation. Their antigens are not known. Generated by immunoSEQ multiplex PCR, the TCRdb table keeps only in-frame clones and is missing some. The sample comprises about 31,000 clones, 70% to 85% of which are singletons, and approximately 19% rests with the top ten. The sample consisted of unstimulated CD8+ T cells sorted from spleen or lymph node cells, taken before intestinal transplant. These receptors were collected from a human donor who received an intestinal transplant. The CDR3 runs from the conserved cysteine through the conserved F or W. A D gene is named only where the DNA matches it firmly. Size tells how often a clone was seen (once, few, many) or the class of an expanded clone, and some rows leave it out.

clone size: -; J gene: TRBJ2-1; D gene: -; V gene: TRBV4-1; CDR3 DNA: TGCGCCAGCAGCCCCTCTAGCGATGAGCAGTTCTTC; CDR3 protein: CASSPSSDEQFF
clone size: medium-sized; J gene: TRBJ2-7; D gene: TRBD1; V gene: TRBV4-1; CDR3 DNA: TGCGCCAGCAGCCACGGACAGGGGGACGGCTACGAGCAGTACTTC; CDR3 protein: CASSHGQGDGYEQYF
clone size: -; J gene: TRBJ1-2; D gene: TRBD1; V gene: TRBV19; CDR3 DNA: TGTGCCAGTAGTATAGATCCCCTCATCCGGGACAGCTATGGCTACACCTTC; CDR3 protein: CASSIDPLIRDSYGYTF
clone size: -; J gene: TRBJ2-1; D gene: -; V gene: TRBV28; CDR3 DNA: TGTGCCAGCAGTTTTCAGGAATCCTACAATGAGCAGTTCTTC; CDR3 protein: CASSFQESYNEQFF
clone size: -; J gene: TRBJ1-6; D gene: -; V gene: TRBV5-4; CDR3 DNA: TGTGCCAGCAGCCCCGGGGGGTTGGGGTCACCCCTCCACTTT; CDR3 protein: CASSPGGLGSPLHF
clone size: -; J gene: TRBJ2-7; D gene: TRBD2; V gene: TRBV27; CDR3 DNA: TGTGCCAGCAGCCAACTAGCGGGCAGCGCCTACGAGCAGTACTTC; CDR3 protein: CASSQLAGSAYEQYF
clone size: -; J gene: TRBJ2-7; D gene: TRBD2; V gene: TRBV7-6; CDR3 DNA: TGTGCCAGCAGCCCAGCAGGGGCTAGCGGGCCGAGCTCCTACGAGCAGTACTTC; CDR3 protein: CASSPAGASGPSSYEQYF
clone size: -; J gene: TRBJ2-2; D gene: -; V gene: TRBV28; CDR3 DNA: TGTGCCAGCAGTTTATTTTTTGGCGGGACCGGGGAGCTGTTTTTT; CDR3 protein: CASSLFFGGTGELFF
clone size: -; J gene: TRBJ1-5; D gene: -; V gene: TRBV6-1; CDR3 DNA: TGTGCCAGCAGTGAAGCGGCAGGGGTTGGGCAGCCCCAGCATTTT; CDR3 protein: CASSEAAGVGQPQHF
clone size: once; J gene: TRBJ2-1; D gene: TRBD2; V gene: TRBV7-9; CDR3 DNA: TGTGCCAGCAGCCAAGGACTAGCGGGGGATGAGCAGTTCTTC; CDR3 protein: CASSQGLAGDEQFF
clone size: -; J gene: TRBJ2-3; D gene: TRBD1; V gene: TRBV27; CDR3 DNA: TGTGCCAGCAGTTTACTCACAGGGGAAGATACGCAGTATTTT; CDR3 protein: CASSLLTGEDTQYF
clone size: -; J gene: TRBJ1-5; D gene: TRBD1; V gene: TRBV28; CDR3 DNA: TGTGCCAGCAGTAGAGACAGGGAGTCTCAGCCCCAGCATTTT; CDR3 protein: CASSRDRESQPQHF
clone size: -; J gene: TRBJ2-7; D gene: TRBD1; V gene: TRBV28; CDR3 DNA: TGTGCCAGCAGTTTCTCGCACAGGGGGGCCTACGAGCAGTACTTC; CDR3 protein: CASSFSHRGAYEQYF
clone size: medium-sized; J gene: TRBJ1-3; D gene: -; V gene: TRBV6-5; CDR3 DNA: TGTGCCAGCAGCCCGGACAGTCCTCCGGGAAACACCATATATTTT; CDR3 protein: CASSPDSPPGNTIYF
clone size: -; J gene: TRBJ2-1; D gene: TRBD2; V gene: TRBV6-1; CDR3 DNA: TGTGCCAGCAGTGAATGGGGGACCGGGACTAGCGGGGCAAATGAGCAGTTCTTC; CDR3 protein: CASSEWGTGTSGANEQFF
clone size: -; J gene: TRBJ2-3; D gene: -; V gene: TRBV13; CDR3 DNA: TGTGCCAGCACGAAAGGGCGGGGCGGGGGCACAGATACGCAGTATTTT; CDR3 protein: CASTKGRGGGTDTQYF
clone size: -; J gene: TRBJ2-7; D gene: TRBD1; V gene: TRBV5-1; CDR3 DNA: TGCGCCAGCAGCTTGGGGACAGGGGCAACCGAGCAGTACTTC; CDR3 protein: CASSLGTGATEQYF
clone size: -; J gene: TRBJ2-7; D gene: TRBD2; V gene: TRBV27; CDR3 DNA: TGTGCCAGCAGTTTAATAATGACGGGAGGGCCCCTCTACGAGCAGTACTTC; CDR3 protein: CASSLIMTGGPLYEQYF
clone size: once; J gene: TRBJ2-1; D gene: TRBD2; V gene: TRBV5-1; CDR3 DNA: TGCGCCAGCAGCTGGGGAGGGGAGGCGGATGAGCAGTTCTTC; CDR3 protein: CASSWGGEADEQFF
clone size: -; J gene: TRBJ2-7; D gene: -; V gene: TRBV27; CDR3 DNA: TGTGCCAGCAGTTTATCGAGGGCCTACGAGCAGTACTTC; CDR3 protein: CASSLSRAYEQYF
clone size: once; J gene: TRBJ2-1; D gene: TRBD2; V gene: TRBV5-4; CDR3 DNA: TGTGCCAGCAGCATGGGACTAGTGGCCAATGAGCAGTTCTTC; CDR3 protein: CASSMGLVANEQFF